The source of this T cell receptor (beta chain) is a study of technical replicates of blood from a few donors. Libraries were prepared by immunoSEQ multiplex PCR; TCRdb keeps only in-frame clonotypes and omits some of them. The profile covers 98,000 or so clones, with around 96% appearing a single time and 0.2% to 0.25% taken by the ten largest. The CDR3 is 16 amino acids. CDR1 is SGHRS, CDR2 YFSETQ, per germline. The V end lost 0 bases, the J end lost 4 bases, and 16 bases lay between the germline ends. The chain has TRBV5-1 and TRBJ1-1; no firm D call. Sequenced material: T cells isolated from PBMCs. The origin of this receptor is a human donor in good health. Written as DNA, the CDR3 is TGCGCCAGCAGCTTGGTCGGGAAACTGTCTACCACTGAAGCTTTCTTT. Encoded protein: CASSLVGKLSTTEAFF.